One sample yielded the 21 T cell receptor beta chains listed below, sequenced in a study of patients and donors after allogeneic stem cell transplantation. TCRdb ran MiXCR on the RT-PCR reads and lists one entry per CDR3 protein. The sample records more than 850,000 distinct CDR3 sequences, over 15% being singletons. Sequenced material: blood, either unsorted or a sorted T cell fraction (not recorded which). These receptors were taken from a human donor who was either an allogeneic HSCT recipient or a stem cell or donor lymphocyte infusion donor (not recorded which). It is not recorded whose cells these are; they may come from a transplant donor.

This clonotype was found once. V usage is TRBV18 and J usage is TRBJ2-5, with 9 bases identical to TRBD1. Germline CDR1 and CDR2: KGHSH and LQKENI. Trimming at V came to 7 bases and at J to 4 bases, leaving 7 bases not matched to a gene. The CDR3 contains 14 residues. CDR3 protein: CASFEQGAPETQYF. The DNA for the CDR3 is TGTGCCAGCTTCGAACAGGGGGCCCCAGAGACCCAGTACTTC.

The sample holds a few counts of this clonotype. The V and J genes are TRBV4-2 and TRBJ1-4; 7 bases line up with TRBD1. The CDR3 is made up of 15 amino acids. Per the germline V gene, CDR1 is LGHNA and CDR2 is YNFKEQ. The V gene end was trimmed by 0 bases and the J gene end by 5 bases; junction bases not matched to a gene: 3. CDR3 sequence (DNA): TGTGCCAGCAGCCAAGATGGGACAGCGAATGAAAAACTGTTTTTT. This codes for CASSQDGTANEKLFF.

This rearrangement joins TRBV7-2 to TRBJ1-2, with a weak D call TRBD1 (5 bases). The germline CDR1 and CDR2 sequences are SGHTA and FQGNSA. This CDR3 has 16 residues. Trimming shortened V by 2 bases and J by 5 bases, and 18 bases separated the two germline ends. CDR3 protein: CASSLSRQNLGYGYTF. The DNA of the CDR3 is TGTGCCAGCAGCTTATCCCGACAGAACCTCGGATATGGCTACACCTTC.

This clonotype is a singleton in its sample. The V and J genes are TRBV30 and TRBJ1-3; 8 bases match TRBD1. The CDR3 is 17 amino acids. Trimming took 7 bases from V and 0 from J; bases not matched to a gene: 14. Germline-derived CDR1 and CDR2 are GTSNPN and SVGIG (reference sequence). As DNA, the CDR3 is TGTGCCTCGACTACAGGGGGTCTCTCTCTCTCTGGAAACACCATATATTTT. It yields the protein CASTTGGLSLSGNTIYF.

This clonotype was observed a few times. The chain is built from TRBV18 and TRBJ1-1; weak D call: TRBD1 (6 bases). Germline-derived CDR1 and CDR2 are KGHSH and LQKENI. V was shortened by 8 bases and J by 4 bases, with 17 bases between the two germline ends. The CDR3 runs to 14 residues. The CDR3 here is CASRKGGSVTEAFF. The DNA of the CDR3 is TGTGCCAGCCGAAAAGGGGGAAGTGTCACTGAAGCTTTCTTT.

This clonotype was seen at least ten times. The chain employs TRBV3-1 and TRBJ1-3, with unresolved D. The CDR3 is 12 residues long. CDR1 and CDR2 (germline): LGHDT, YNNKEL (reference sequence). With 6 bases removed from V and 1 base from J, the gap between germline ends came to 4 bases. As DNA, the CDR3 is TGTGCCAGCAGTCAATCTGGAAACACCATATATTTT. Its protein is CASSQSGNTIYF.

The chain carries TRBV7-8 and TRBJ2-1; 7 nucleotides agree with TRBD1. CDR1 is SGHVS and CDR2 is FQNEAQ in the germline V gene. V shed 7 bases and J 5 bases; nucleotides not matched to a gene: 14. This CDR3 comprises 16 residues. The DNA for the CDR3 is TGTGCCAGCACCTCGCTTAGAAGGGGGCGGCACAATGAGCAGTTCTTC. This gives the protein CASTSLRRGRHNEQFF.

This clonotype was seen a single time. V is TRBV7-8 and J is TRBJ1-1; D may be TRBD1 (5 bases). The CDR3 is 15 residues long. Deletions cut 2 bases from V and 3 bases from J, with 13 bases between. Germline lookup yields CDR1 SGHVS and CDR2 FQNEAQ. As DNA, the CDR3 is TGTGCCAGCAGCTTATACGGGGGAGCGGACACTGAAGCTTTCTTT. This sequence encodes CASSLYGGADTEAFF.

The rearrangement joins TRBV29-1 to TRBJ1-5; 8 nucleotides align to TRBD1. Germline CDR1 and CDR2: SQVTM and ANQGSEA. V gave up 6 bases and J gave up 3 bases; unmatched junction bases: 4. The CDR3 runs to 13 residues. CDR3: CSVSGGSNQPQHF. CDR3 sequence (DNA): TGCAGCGTATCAGGGGGCTCCAATCAGCCCCAGCATTTT.

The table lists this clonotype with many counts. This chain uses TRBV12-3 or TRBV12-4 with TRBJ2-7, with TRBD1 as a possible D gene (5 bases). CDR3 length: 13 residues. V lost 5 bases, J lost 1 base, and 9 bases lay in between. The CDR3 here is CASSRAGSYEQYF. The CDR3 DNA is TGTGCCAGCAGTCGGGCAGGGTCCTACGAGCAGTACTTC.

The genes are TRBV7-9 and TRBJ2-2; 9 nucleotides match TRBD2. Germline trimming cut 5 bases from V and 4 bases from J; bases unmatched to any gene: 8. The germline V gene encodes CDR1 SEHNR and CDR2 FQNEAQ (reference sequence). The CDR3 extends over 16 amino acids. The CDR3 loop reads CASSLGTSTATGELFF. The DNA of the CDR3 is TGTGCCAGCAGCCTTGGGACTAGCACCGCCACCGGGGAGCTGTTTTTT.

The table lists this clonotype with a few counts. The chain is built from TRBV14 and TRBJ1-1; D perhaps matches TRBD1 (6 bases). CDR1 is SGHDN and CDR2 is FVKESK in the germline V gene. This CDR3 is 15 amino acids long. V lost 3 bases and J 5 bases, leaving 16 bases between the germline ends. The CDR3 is CASSHTGTTRTEAFF. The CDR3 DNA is TGTGCCAGCAGCCATACAGGGACAACTCGAACTGAAGCTTTCTTT. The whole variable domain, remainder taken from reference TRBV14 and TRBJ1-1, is EAGVTQFPSHSVIEKGQTVTLRCDPISGHDNLYWYRRVMGKEIKFLLHFVKESKQDESGMPNNRFLAERTGGTYSTLKVQPAELEDSGVYFCASSHTGTTRTEAFFGQGTRLTVV.

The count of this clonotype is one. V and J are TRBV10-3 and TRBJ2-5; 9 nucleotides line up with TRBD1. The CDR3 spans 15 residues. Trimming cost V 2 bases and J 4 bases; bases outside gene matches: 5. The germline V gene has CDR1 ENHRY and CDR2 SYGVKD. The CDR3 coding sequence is TGTGCCATCAGTGAGCCGGACAGGGGCGGAGAGACCCAGTACTTC. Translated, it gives CAISEPDRGGETQYF.

The CDR3 DNA reads TGTGCCAGCAGTTACGAGTTCTCTGGGGCCAACGTCCTGACTTTC. This sequence encodes CASSYEFSGANVLTF. The chain carries TRBV6-5 and TRBJ2-6; no clear D. This CDR3 has 15 residues. Per germline, CDR1 MNHEY and CDR2 SVGAGI. The V and J ends lost 2 bases and 0 bases respectively, with 5 bases between them.

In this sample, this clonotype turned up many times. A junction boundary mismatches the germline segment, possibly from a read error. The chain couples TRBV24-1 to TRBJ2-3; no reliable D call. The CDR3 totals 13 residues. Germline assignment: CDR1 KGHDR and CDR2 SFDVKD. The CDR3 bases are TGTGCCACCGGTGACGGATACACAGATACGCAGTATTTT. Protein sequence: CATGDGYTDTQYF.

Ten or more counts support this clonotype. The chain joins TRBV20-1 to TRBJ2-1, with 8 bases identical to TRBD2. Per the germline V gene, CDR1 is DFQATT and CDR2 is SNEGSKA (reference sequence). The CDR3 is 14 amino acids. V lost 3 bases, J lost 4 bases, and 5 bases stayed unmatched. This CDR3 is CSARLSSGYNEQFF. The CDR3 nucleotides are TGCAGTGCTAGGTTGTCTAGCGGGTACAATGAGCAGTTCTTC.

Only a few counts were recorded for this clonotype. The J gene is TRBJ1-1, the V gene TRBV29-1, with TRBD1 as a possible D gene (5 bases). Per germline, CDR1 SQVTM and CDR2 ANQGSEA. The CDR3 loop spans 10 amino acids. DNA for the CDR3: TGCAGTGCCCTGGGGGTCGAAGCTTTCTTT. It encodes CSALGVEAFF. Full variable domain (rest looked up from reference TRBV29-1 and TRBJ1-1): SAVISQKPSRDICQRGTSLTIQCQVDSQVTMMFWYRQQPGQSLTLIATANQGSEATYESGFVIDKFPISRPNLTFSTLTVSNMSPEDSSIYLCSALGVEAFFGQGTRLTVV.

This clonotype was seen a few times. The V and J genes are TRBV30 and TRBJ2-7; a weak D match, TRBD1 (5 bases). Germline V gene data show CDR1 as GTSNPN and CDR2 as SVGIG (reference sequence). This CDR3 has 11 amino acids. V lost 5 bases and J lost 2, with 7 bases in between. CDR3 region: CAWVGAYEQYF. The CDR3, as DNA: TGTGCCTGGGTAGGGGCCTACGAGCAGTACTTC. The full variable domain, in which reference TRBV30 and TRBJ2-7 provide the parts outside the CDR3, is SQTIHQWPATLVQPVGSPLSLECTVEGTSNPNLYWYRQAAGRGLQLLFYSVGIGQISSEVPQNLSASRPQDRQFILSSKKLLLSDSGFYLCAWVGAYEQYFGPGTRLTVT.

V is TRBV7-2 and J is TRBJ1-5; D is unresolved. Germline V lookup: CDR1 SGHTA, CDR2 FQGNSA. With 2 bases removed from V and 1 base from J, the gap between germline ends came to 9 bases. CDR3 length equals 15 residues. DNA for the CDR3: TGTGCCAGCAGCTTATCCAGTGGCAGCAATCAGCCCCAGCATTTT. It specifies CASSLSSGSNQPQHF.

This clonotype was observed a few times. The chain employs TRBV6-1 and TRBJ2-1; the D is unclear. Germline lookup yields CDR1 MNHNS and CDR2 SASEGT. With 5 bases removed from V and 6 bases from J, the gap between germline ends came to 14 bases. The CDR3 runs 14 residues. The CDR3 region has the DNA TGTGCCAGCAGTCCCTGGATTACCTCCAATGAGCAGTTCTTC. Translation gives CASSPWITSNEQFF.

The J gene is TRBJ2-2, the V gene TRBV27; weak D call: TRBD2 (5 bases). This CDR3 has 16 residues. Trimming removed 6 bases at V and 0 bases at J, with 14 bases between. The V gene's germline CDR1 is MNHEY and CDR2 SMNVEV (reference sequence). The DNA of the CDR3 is TGTGCCAGCAGAAGCAGTGGACTCGCGAACACCGGGGAGCTGTTTTTT. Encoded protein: CASRSSGLANTGELFF.